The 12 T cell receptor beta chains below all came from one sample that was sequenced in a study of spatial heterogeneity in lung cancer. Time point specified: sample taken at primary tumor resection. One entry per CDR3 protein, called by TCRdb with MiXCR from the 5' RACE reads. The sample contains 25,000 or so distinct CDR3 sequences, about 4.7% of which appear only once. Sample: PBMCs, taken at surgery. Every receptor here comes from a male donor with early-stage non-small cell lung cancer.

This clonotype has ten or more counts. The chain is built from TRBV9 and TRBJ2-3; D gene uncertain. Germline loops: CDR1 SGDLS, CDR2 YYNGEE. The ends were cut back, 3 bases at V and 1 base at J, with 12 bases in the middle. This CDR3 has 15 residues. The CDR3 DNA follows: TGTGCCAGCAGCGGCGAGGCTAGGGGCACAGATACGCAGTATTTT. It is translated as CASSGEARGTDTQYF.

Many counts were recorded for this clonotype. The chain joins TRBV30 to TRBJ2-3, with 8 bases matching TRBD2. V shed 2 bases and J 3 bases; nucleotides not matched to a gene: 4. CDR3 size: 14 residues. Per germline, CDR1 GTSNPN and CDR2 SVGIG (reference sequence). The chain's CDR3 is CAWSPAGGTDTQYF. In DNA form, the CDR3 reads TGTGCCTGGAGTCCCGCGGGAGGTACAGATACGCAGTATTTT.

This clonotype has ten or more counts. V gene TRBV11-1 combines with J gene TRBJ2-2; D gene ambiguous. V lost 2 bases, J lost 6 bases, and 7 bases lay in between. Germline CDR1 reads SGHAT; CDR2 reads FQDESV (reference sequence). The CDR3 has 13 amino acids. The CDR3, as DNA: TGTGCCAGCAGCTTATCCCTGTCCGGGGAGCTGTTTTTT. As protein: CASSLSLSGELFF.

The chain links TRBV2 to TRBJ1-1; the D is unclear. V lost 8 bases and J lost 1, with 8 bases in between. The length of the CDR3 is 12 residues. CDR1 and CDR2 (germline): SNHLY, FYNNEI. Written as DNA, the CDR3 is TGTGCCAGCTGGGGTTGGAACACTGAAGCTTTCTTT. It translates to CASWGWNTEAFF. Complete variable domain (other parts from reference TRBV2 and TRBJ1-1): EPEVTQTPSHQVTQMGQEVILRCVPISNHLYFYWYRQILGQKVEFLVSFYNNEISEKSEIFDDQFSVERPDGSNFTLKIRSTKLEDSAMYFCASWGWNTEAFFGQGTRLTVV.

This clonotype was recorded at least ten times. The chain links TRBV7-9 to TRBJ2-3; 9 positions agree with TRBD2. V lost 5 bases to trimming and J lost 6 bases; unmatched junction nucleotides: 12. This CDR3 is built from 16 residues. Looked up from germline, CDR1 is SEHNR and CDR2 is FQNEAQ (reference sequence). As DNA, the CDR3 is TGTGCCAGCAGCCCGAAGTGGCGGGAGGGCCTGGATACGCAGTATTTT. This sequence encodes CASSPKWREGLDTQYF.

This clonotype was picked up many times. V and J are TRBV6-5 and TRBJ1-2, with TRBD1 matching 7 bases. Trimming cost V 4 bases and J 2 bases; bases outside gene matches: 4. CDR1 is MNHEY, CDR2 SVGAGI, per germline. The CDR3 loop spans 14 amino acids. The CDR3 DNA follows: TGTGCCAGCAGTTCGGACAGGAAAAACTATGGCTACACCTTC. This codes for CASSSDRKNYGYTF.

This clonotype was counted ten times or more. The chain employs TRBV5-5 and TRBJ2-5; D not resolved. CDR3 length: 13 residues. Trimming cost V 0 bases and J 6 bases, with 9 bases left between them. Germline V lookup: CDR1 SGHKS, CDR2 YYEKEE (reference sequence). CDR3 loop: CASSLGDDKTQYF. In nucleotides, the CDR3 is TGTGCCAGCAGCTTGGGAGACGACAAGACCCAGTACTTC.

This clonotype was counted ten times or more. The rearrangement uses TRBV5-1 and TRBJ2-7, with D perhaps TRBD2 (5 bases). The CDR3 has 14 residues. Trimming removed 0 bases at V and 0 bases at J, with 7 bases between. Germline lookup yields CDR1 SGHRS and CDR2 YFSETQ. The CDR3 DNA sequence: TGCGCCAGCAGCTTGGACCGGGACTCCTACGAGCAGTACTTC. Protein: CASSLDRDSYEQYF.

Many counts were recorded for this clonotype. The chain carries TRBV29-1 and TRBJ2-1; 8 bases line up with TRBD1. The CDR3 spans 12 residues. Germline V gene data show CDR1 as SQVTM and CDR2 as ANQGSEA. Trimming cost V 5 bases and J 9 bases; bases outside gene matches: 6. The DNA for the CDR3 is TGCAGCGTTCCGTCAGGGGGCCGTGAGCAGTTCTTC. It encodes CSVPSGGREQFF.

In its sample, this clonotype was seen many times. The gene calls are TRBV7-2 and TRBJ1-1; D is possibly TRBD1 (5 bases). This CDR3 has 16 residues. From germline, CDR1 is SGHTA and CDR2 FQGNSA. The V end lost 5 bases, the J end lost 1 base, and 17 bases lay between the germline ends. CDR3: CASSLWGPGGNTEAFF. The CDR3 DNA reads TGTGCCAGCAGCCTTTGGGGCCCGGGAGGGAACACTGAAGCTTTCTTT.

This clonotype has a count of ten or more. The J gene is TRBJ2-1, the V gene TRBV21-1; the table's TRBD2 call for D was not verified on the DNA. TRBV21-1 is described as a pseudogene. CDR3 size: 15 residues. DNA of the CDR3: TGTGCCAGCAGGCGGGGAGCGGGAGGGTACAATGAGCAGTTCTTC. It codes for CASRRGAGGYNEQFF.

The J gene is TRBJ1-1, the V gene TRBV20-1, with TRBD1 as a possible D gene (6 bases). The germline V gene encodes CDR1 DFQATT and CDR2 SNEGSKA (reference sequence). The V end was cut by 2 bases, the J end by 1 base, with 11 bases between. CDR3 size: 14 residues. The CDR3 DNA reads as TGCAGTGCTAGAAAGGACAGTAGGAACACTGAAGCTTTCTTT. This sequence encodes CSARKDSRNTEAFF.